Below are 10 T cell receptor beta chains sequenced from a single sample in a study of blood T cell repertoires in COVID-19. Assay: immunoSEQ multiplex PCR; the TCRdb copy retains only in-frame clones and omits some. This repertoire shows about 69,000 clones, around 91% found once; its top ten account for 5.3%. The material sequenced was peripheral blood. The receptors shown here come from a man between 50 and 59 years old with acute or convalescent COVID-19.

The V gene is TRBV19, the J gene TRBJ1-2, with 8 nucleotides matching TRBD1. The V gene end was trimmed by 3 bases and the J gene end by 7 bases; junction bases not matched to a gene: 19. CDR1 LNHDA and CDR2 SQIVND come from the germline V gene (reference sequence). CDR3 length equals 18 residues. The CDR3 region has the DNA TGTGCCAGTAGTATTTTCCCCCTAGCGAGACAGGGGTCGAGTGGCTACACCTTC. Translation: CASSIFPLARQGSSGYTF.

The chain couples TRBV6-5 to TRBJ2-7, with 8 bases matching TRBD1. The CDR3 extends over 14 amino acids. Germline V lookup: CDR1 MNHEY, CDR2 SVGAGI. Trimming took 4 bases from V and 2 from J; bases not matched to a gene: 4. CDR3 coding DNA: TGTGCCAGCAGTTTTGGACAGGGCACCTACGAGCAGTACTTC. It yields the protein CASSFGQGTYEQYF.

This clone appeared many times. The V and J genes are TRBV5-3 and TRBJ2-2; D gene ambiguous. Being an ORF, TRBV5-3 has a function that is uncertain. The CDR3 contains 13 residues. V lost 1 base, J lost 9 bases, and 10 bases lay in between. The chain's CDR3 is CARSLQYSRELFF. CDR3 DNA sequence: TGTGCCAGAAGCTTGCAGTACAGTCGGGAGCTGTTTTTT.

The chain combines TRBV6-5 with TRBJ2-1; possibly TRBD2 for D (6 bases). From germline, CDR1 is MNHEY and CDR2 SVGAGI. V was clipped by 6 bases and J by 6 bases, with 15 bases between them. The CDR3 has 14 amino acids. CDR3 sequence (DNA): TGTGCCAGCAGACCCACCCCGACTAGCAATGAGCAGTTCTTC. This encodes CASRPTPTSNEQFF.

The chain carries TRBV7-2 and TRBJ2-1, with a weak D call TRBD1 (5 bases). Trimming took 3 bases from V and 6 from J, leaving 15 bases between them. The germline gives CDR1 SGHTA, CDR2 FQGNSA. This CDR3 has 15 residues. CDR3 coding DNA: TGTGCCAGCAGCTTTAGAGGTCCAGGGTCCAATGAGCAGTTCTTC. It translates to CASSFRGPGSNEQFF.

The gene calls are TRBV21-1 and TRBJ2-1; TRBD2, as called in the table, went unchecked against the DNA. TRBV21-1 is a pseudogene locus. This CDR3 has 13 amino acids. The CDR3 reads CASSTAKREEQFF. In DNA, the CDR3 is TGTGCCAGCAGCACAGCCAAAAGAGAGGAGCAGTTCTTC.

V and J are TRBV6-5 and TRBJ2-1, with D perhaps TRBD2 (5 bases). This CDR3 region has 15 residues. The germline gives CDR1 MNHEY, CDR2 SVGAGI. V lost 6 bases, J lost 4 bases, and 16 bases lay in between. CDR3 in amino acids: CASRPPGMWYNEQFF. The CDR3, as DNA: TGTGCCAGCAGGCCTCCGGGGATGTGGTACAATGAGCAGTTCTTC.

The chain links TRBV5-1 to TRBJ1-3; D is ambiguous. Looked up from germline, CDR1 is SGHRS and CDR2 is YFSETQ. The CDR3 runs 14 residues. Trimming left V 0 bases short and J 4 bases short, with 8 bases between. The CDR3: CASSLGVVGNTIYF. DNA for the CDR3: TGCGCCAGCAGCTTGGGAGTGGTGGGAAACACCATATATTTT.

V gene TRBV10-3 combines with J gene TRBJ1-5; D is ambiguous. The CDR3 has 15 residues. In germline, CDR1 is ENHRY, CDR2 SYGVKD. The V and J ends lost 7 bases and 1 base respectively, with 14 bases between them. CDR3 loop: CAIKSSQESNQPQHF. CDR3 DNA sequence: TGTGCCATCAAGTCTTCGCAGGAAAGCAATCAGCCCCAGCATTTT.

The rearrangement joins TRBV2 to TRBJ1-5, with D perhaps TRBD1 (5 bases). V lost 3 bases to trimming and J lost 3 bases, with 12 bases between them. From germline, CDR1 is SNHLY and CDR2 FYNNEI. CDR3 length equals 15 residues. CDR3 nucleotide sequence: TGTGCCAGCAGTGAGGACGACAGTTCCAATCAGCCCCAGCATTTT. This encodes CASSEDDSSNQPQHF.